A selection of T cell receptor beta chains follows, all from one sample in a study of OX40 agonist ivuxolimab in advanced cancers. Using immunoSEQ multiplex PCR, the repertoire was profiled, and TCRdb retains in-frame clones only, with some absent. Among approximately 13,000 clones listed, roughly 80% were seen once. Here the sequenced sample was CD4+ or CD8+ T cells sorted from blood, taken in a trial of the OX40 agonist ivuxolimab. All receptors derive from an adult with an advanced solid tumor such as melanoma, head and neck, liver or kidney cancer. Both conserved end residues are part of each CDR3. The D gene is left open where the match is weak. Size values are once, few and many counts, or a class for expanded clones, and some rows have none.

CDR3aa: CASSDSTGRETYEQYF; CDR3nt: TGTGCCAGCAGCGACTCGACGGGCAGGGAGACCTACGAGCAGTACTTC; abundance: .; d_gene: .; v_gene: TRBV9; j_gene: TRBJ2-7
CDR3aa: CASSSDGTNYGYTF; CDR3nt: TGTGCCAGCAGTTCGGACGGAACTAACTATGGCTACACCTTC; abundance: .; d_gene: .; v_gene: TRBV28; j_gene: TRBJ1-2
CDR3aa: CAWSREAYNEQFF; CDR3nt: TGTGCCTGGAGTCGGGAGGCCTACAATGAGCAGTTCTTC; abundance: .; d_gene: TRBD2; v_gene: TRBV30; j_gene: TRBJ2-1
CDR3aa: CASSESFGEPKQFF; CDR3nt: TGCGCCAGCAGTGAGTCGTTTGGGGAGCCTAAGCAGTTCTTC; abundance: .; d_gene: .; v_gene: TRBV10-1; j_gene: TRBJ2-1
CDR3aa: CASSETPFEQYF; CDR3nt: TGCGCCAGCAGTGAGACCCCCTTCGAGCAGTACTTC; abundance: once; d_gene: .; v_gene: TRBV10-2; j_gene: TRBJ2-7
CDR3aa: CASSETSGGADTQYF; CDR3nt: TGTGCCAGCAGTGAGACTAGCGGGGGGGCCGATACGCAGTATTTT; abundance: .; d_gene: TRBD2; v_gene: TRBV6-4; j_gene: TRBJ2-3
CDR3aa: CASSFQTGTSGEQYF; CDR3nt: TGTGCCAGCAGCTTCCAAACCGGGACTAGCGGCGAGCAGTACTTC; abundance: .; d_gene: TRBD2; v_gene: TRBV11-2; j_gene: TRBJ2-7
CDR3aa: CASSQEALIASGSSYEQYF; CDR3nt: TGTGCCAGCAGCCAAGAAGCCCTTATAGCAAGTGGCAGTTCCTACGAGCAGTACTTC; abundance: .; d_gene: .; v_gene: TRBV4-2; j_gene: TRBJ2-7
CDR3aa: CASSMSRDTQYF; CDR3nt: TGTGCCAGTAGTATGTCCCGAGATACGCAGTATTTT; abundance: .; d_gene: .; v_gene: TRBV19; j_gene: TRBJ2-3
CDR3aa: CASSWTGSSPLHF; CDR3nt: TGCGCCAGCAGCTGGACAGGGTCTTCACCCCTCCACTTT; abundance: .; d_gene: TRBD1; v_gene: TRBV5-1; j_gene: TRBJ1-6
CDR3aa: CASSPYQETQYF; CDR3nt: TGTGCCAGCTCACCCTACCAAGAGACCCAGTACTTC; abundance: .; d_gene: .; v_gene: TRBV18; j_gene: TRBJ2-5
CDR3aa: CASSLLGQGMKNTEAFF; CDR3nt: TGTGCCAGCAGCTTACTGGGACAGGGTATGAAGAACACTGAAGCTTTCTTT; abundance: .; d_gene: TRBD1; v_gene: TRBV7-2; j_gene: TRBJ1-1
CDR3aa: CASSNAVGSSYEQYF; CDR3nt: TGTGCCAGCAGCAACGCCGTGGGCAGTTCCTACGAGCAGTACTTC; abundance: .; d_gene: .; v_gene: TRBV7-9; j_gene: TRBJ2-7
CDR3aa: CASSRGTGGLYEQFF; CDR3nt: TGTGCCAGCAGTCGCGGGACAGGGGGCCTGTATGAGCAGTTCTTC; abundance: .; d_gene: TRBD1; v_gene: TRBV6-5; j_gene: TRBJ2-1
CDR3aa: CASSDPGGEKEYF; CDR3nt: TGCGCCAGCAGTGACCCAGGCGGGGAAAAAGAGTACTTC; abundance: .; d_gene: .; v_gene: TRBV10-2; j_gene: TRBJ2-7
CDR3aa: CASSSDRAKEFFGANVLTF; CDR3nt: TGTGCCAGCAGCTCCGACAGGGCGAAGGAATTCTTTGGGGCCAACGTCCTGACTTTC; abundance: .; d_gene: TRBD1; v_gene: TRBV27; j_gene: TRBJ2-6
CDR3aa: CASSLAGGLAKNIQYF; CDR3nt: TGTGCCAGCAGCTTGGCAGGAGGGTTGGCCAAAAACATTCAGTACTTC; abundance: .; d_gene: .; v_gene: TRBV4-2; j_gene: TRBJ2-4
CDR3aa: CASSRTGDSNQPQHF; CDR3nt: TGTGCCAGTAGTCGGACAGGAGATAGCAATCAGCCCCAGCATTTT; abundance: .; d_gene: TRBD1; v_gene: TRBV19; j_gene: TRBJ1-5
CDR3aa: CASSENDRGEQYF; CDR3nt: TGTGCCAGCAGTGAAAATGACAGGGGCGAGCAGTACTTC; abundance: .; d_gene: TRBD1; v_gene: TRBV6-1; j_gene: TRBJ2-7
CDR3aa: CASSIDRGDQPQHF; CDR3nt: TGTGCCAGCAGTATAGACAGGGGGGATCAGCCCCAGCATTTT; abundance: .; d_gene: TRBD1; v_gene: TRBV28; j_gene: TRBJ1-5
CDR3aa: CASSLLTGKNTEAFF; CDR3nt: TGTGCCAGCAGTTTACTGACAGGGAAGAACACTGAAGCTTTCTTT; abundance: .; d_gene: TRBD1; v_gene: TRBV28; j_gene: TRBJ1-1
CDR3aa: CASSVTASGANVLTF; CDR3nt: TGTGCCAGCAGTGTAACCGCGTCCGGGGCCAACGTCCTGACTTTC; abundance: .; d_gene: .; v_gene: TRBV27; j_gene: TRBJ2-6
CDR3aa: CASGRDSYEQYF; CDR3nt: TGTGCCAGCGGACGGGACAGCTACGAGCAGTACTTC; abundance: .; d_gene: TRBD1; v_gene: TRBV28; j_gene: TRBJ2-7
CDR3aa: CATKTNTGELFF; CDR3nt: TGTGCCACCAAAACGAACACCGGGGAGCTGTTTTTT; abundance: .; d_gene: .; v_gene: TRBV7-3; j_gene: TRBJ2-2
CDR3aa: CASSLEGGSYNEQFF; CDR3nt: TGTGCCAGCAGCTTAGAAGGCGGCTCCTACAATGAGCAGTTCTTC; abundance: large; d_gene: .; v_gene: TRBV7-7; j_gene: TRBJ2-1
CDR3aa: CASSQDGTSGPLSLYNEQFF; CDR3nt: TGTGCCAGCAGCCAAGATGGGACTAGCGGGCCCCTATCTCTCTACAATGAGCAGTTCTTC; abundance: .; d_gene: TRBD2; v_gene: TRBV14; j_gene: TRBJ2-1
CDR3aa: CASSSTAGLAGYEQYF; CDR3nt: TGTGCCAGCAGCTCCACCGCGGGACTAGCGGGCTACGAGCAGTACTTC; abundance: medium-sized; d_gene: TRBD2; v_gene: TRBV7-9; j_gene: TRBJ2-7
CDR3aa: CASSPGTGVYEQYF; CDR3nt: TGTGCCAGCTCACCAGGGACAGGGGTTTACGAGCAGTACTTC; abundance: .; d_gene: TRBD1; v_gene: TRBV18; j_gene: TRBJ2-7
CDR3aa: CASSQTMSRFYGYTF; CDR3nt: TGTGCCAGCAGCCAAACCATGTCGCGATTCTATGGCTACACCTTC; abundance: once; d_gene: .; v_gene: TRBV4-2; j_gene: TRBJ1-2
CDR3aa: CASSSPGETYEQYF; CDR3nt: TGTGCCAGCAGCTCCCCGGGGGAGACCTACGAGCAGTACTTC; abundance: .; d_gene: .; v_gene: TRBV13; j_gene: TRBJ2-7
CDR3aa: CASSQDMGLAVYEQYF; CDR3nt: TGCGCCAGCAGCCAAGATATGGGACTAGCGGTATACGAGCAGTACTTC; abundance: .; d_gene: TRBD2; v_gene: TRBV4-1; j_gene: TRBJ2-7
CDR3aa: CASSLDPSGSSYEQYF; CDR3nt: TGCGCCAGCAGCTTGGACCCTAGCGGGAGCTCCTACGAGCAGTACTTC; abundance: .; d_gene: TRBD2; v_gene: TRBV5-1; j_gene: TRBJ2-7
CDR3aa: CASSDGLQETQYF; CDR3nt: TGTGCCAGCAGTGACGGCCTCCAAGAGACCCAGTACTTC; abundance: .; d_gene: .; v_gene: TRBV2; j_gene: TRBJ2-5
CDR3aa: CASSPPHTSGEQFF; CDR3nt: TGTGCCAGCAGTCCTCCCCACACTAGCGGGGAGCAGTTCTTC; abundance: .; d_gene: TRBD2; v_gene: TRBV27; j_gene: TRBJ2-1
CDR3aa: CASSVNRETGELFF; CDR3nt: TGTGCCAGCAGTGTTAACAGGGAAACCGGGGAGCTGTTTTTT; abundance: few; d_gene: .; v_gene: TRBV25-1; j_gene: TRBJ2-2
CDR3aa: CASSAGERYEQYF; CDR3nt: TGTGCCAGCTCCGCGGGTGAGCGCTACGAGCAGTACTTC; abundance: .; d_gene: .; v_gene: TRBV6-6; j_gene: TRBJ2-7
CDR3aa: CASSLSRGGDYGYTF; CDR3nt: TGTGCCAGCAGTTTAAGTAGAGGGGGTGACTATGGCTACACCTTC; abundance: once; d_gene: .; v_gene: TRBV27; j_gene: TRBJ1-2
CDR3aa: CASSSKDRGTDTQYF; CDR3nt: TGTGCCAGCAGTTCGAAGGACAGGGGCACAGATACGCAGTATTTT; abundance: .; d_gene: TRBD1; v_gene: TRBV28; j_gene: TRBJ2-3
CDR3aa: CASSGTSSYNEQFF; CDR3nt: TGTGCCAGCAGTGGGACAAGCTCCTACAATGAGCAGTTCTTC; abundance: .; d_gene: .; v_gene: TRBV2; j_gene: TRBJ2-1
CDR3aa: CASSPGDTSYEQYF; CDR3nt: TGTGCCAGCTCACCCGGGGACACCTCCTACGAGCAGTACTTC; abundance: once; d_gene: .; v_gene: TRBV18; j_gene: TRBJ2-7
CDR3aa: CASSLKSTGANYGYTF; CDR3nt: TGTGCCAGCAGCTTAAAGTCAACGGGAGCTAACTATGGCTACACCTTC; abundance: medium-sized; d_gene: .; v_gene: TRBV7-8; j_gene: TRBJ1-2
CDR3aa: CASSYGLAGEVGSNEQFF; CDR3nt: TGCGCCAGCAGTTATGGACTAGCGGGGGAAGTAGGGTCCAATGAGCAGTTCTTC; abundance: .; d_gene: TRBD2; v_gene: TRBV5-1; j_gene: TRBJ2-1
CDR3aa: CASSDKGTTTGELFF; CDR3nt: TGTGCCAGCAGCGACAAGGGGACGACCACCGGGGAGCTGTTTTTT; abundance: .; d_gene: .; v_gene: TRBV9; j_gene: TRBJ2-2
CDR3aa: CASSLLSGVQETQYF; CDR3nt: TGTGCCAGCAGCTTACTTAGCGGGGTCCAAGAGACCCAGTACTTC; abundance: .; d_gene: TRBD2; v_gene: TRBV7-3; j_gene: TRBJ2-5
CDR3aa: CASIWGQGGFGETQYF; CDR3nt: TGTGCCAGTATTTGGGGACAGGGGGGGTTCGGAGAGACCCAGTACTTC; abundance: .; d_gene: TRBD1; v_gene: TRBV19; j_gene: TRBJ2-5
CDR3aa: CSAPVGVYGYTF; CDR3nt: TGCAGCGCGCCGGTGGGGGTCTATGGCTACACCTTC; abundance: .; d_gene: .; v_gene: TRBV29-1; j_gene: TRBJ1-2
CDR3aa: CASSLTQGDLYGYTF; CDR3nt: TGTGCCAGCAGTTTAACCCAGGGGGATCTCTATGGCTACACCTTC; abundance: .; d_gene: TRBD1; v_gene: TRBV27; j_gene: TRBJ1-2
CDR3aa: CASSQEGRGWETQYF; CDR3nt: TGCGCCAGCAGCCAAGAGGGGCGTGGTTGGGAGACCCAGTACTTC; abundance: .; d_gene: .; v_gene: TRBV4-1; j_gene: TRBJ2-5
CDR3aa: CASSIAAQGAYEQYF; CDR3nt: TGTGCCAGTAGTATAGCGGCTCAGGGGGCCTACGAGCAGTACTTC; abundance: .; d_gene: TRBD1; v_gene: TRBV19; j_gene: TRBJ2-7
CDR3aa: CSVEDTEYEQYF; CDR3nt: TGCAGCGTTGAAGATACGGAGTACGAGCAGTACTTC; abundance: .; d_gene: .; v_gene: TRBV29-1; j_gene: TRBJ2-7
CDR3aa: CASSTGAMSQFF; CDR3nt: TGTGCCAGCAGCACCGGGGCCATGAGTCAGTTCTTC; abundance: .; d_gene: .; v_gene: TRBV7-9; j_gene: TRBJ2-1
CDR3aa: CASSQPEDQPQHF; CDR3nt: TGTGCCAGCAGCCAGCCGGAAGATCAGCCCCAGCATTTT; abundance: few; d_gene: .; v_gene: TRBV7-8; j_gene: TRBJ1-5
CDR3aa: CASSIGDWDLTEAFF; CDR3nt: TGTGCCAGTAGTATCGGTGATTGGGACCTCACTGAAGCTTTCTTT; abundance: .; d_gene: .; v_gene: TRBV19; j_gene: TRBJ1-1
CDR3aa: CASSYGGTLAGGRDEQYF; CDR3nt: TGTGCCAGCAGCTACGGCGGGACCCTAGCGGGGGGCCGGGACGAGCAGTACTTC; abundance: .; d_gene: TRBD2; v_gene: TRBV4-2; j_gene: TRBJ2-7